This TCR beta chain was retrieved from a study of Graves' ophthalmopathy and Graves' hyperthyroidism. Details on this clonotype: Its antigen is still unknown.

Recruitment covered hyperthyroidism patients aged 18 to 65 whose new diagnosis was of under 2 months' duration. Diagnosis was based on clinical symptoms, serum thyroxine, TRAb, thyroid ultrasound and orbital computed tomography. Study results and caveats: The model's ophthalmopathy progression predictions had approximately 69% sensitivity and 72% to 75% specificity. Blood also harbored most expanded thyroid clonotypes above 0.001 frequency.

Transcripts of RNA were the source for amplifying TCR beta CDR3 regions. After a first-round RT-PCR with HTBI primers, a second-round multiplex PCR was run. TCRdb called the multiplex PCR reads again in MiXCR, with one record for every CDR3 protein. The sample records hundreds of thousands of distinct CDR3 sequences, about a fifth being singletons. The receptor's source is a woman younger than 35 with stable Graves' hyperthyroidism. Some clones in this sample may be carry-over from other donors' samples. Specimen: peripheral blood.

In DNA form, the CDR3 reads TGTGCCAGCAACCTCAGGTTACGATCCTACACCTTC. Translating gives CASNLRLRSYTF. The J gene is TRBJ1-2, the V gene TRBV2, with D hard to call. Germline values: CDR1 SNHLY, CDR2 FYNNEI. Trimming cost V 7 bases and J 10 bases, with 16 bases left between them. The CDR3 runs 12 residues.